The 4 T cell receptor beta chains presented below share a single source sample, sequenced in a study of response to subunit inactivated influenza vaccine. TCRdb analysed the RT-PCR reads with MiXCR anew, one entry per CDR3 protein. The repertoire holds roughly 700,000 distinct CDR3 sequences, with approximately 13% as singletons. Sequenced material: PBMCs from blood, taken 14 to 15 days before vaccination. These receptors were collected from a man aged 50 to 59 who received an inactivated influenza vaccine.

V and J are TRBV6-5 and TRBJ2-2; the match to TRBD2 covers 13 bases. CDR3 length: 17 amino acids. V was clipped by 2 bases and J by 4 bases; unmatched bases: 4. In germline, CDR1 is MNHEY, CDR2 SVGAGI. CDR3 in DNA: TGTGCCAGCAGTTACCGACTAGCGGGGGGCATCACCGGGGAGCTGTTTTTT. Residues: CASSYRLAGGITGELFF.

This clonotype was counted only a few times. The V gene is TRBV28, the J gene TRBJ2-1; D is perhaps TRBD1 or TRBD2 (6 bases each). This CDR3 contains 15 residues. The germline V gene has CDR1 MDHEN and CDR2 SYDVKM. V was pared by 7 bases and J by 6 bases, with 19 bases between. The CDR3 is CASTKGGRPGNEQFF. CDR3 sequence (DNA): TGTGCCAGCACCAAGGGGGGCCGACCCGGCAATGAGCAGTTCTTC.

This clonotype was seen a handful of times. The rearrangement links TRBV6-2 or TRBV6-3 to TRBJ2-3; 8 bases match TRBD2. The ends lost 0 bases at V and 6 bases at J; junction bases unmatched: 11. The germline V gene has CDR1 MNHEY and CDR2 SVGEGT. The CDR3 is 17 amino acids. CDR3 nucleotides: TGTGCCAGCAGTTACTCGGCCCGGGGACTAGTAGCCGATACGCAGTATTTT. This codes for CASSYSARGLVADTQYF.

A note on this clonotype: This may arise from a read error, as a much more abundant clone is one base away. A read error is likely, as this CDR3 ends without the conserved phenylalanine or tryptophan. The V call is TRBV4-2, the J call TRBJ1-1; D perhaps matches TRBD1 (6 bases). Deletions cut 2 bases from V and 8 bases from J, with 9 bases between. The CDR3 has 12 amino acids. The germline CDR1 and CDR2 sequences are LGHNA and YNFKEQ. Written as DNA, the CDR3 is TGTGCCAGCAGCCAAATTACAGGGGAAGCTTTCTTA. Translating it yields CASSQITGEAFL.